This T cell receptor beta chain derives from a study of PD-1 blockade in classical Hodgkin lymphoma. Study results and limitations: Relative to healthy donors, newly diagnosed patients reportedly had lower baseline TCR diversity, which was reported as lower still in relapsed/refractory patients. Possible causes of repertoire differences, disease activity or prior therapy, remain undefined. Whereas CD4+ TCR diversity had risen significantly by C4D1, CD8+ TCR diversity had not.

V dropped 6 bases and J dropped 2 bases, with 11 bases sitting between them. This CDR3 region has 13 residues. Germline V gene data show CDR1 as MDHEN and CDR2 as SYDVKM. The method was immunoSEQ multiplex PCR; TCRdb's version includes in-frame clones alone and lacks a portion of them. The sample has around 50,000 clones; around four fifths are singletons. As concerns this clone: Its matching antigen is unknown.

As for time point: cycle 4 day 1 (C4D1), after more than five weeks of nivolumab. All patients experienced relapse after autologous stem cell transplantation, and brentuximab vedotin exposure was variable. Patients reached a best response of complete response, partial response or progressive disease. The chain links TRBV28 to TRBJ2-7; D is ambiguous. The TCR sequence derives from a human donor with classical Hodgkin lymphoma. The sample here was peripheral blood mononuclear cells (PBMCs), taken before the fourth cycle of nivolumab. CDR3 sequence (DNA): TGTGCCAGCAGCCCGGGTGGGCCCTACGAGCAGTACTTC. Its translation is CASSPGGPYEQYF.